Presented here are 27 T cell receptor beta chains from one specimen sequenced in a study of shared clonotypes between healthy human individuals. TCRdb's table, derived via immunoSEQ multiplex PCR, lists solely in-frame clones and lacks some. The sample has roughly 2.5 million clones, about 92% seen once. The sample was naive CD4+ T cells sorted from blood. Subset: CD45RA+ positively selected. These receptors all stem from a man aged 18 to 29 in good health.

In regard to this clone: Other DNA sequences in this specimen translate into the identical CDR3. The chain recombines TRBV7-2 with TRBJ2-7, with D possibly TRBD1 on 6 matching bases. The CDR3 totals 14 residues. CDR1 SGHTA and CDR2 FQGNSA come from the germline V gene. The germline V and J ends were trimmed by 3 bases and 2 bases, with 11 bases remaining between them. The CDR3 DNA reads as TGTGCCAGCAGCTTGGGGGCAGGGGCCTACGAGCAGTACTTC. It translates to CASSLGAGAYEQYF.

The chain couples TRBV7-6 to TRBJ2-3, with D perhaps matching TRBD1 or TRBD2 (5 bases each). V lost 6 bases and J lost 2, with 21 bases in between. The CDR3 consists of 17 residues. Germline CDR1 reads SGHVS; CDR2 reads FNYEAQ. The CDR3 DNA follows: TGTGCCAGCAGTCGCACTAGTCCTGGGGGAGACACAGATACGCAGTATTTT. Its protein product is CASSRTSPGGDTDTQYF.

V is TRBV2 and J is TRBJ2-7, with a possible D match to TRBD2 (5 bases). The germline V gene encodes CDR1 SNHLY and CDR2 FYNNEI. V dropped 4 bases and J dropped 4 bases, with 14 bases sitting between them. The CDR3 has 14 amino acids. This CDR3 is CASSGPGIGYEQYF. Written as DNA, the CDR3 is TGTGCCAGCAGTGGGCCCGGGATCGGGTACGAGCAGTACTTC.

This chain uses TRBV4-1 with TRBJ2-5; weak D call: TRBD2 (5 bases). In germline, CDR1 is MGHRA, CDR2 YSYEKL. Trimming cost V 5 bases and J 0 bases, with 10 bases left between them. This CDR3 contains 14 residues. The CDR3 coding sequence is TGCGCCAGCAGCTCACTAGTGTACCAAGAGACCCAGTACTTC. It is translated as CASSSLVYQETQYF.

CDR3 sequence: CASSPFGQGSNEKLFF. In DNA, the CDR3 is TGTGCCAGCAGCCCCTTTGGACAGGGCTCTAATGAAAAACTGTTTTTT. The genes are TRBV7-2 and TRBJ1-4; TRBD1 aligns across 8 bases. Looked up from germline, CDR1 is SGHTA and CDR2 is FQGNSA. The V and J ends lost 5 bases and 3 bases, in that order; junction bases with no gene match: 8. The CDR3 totals 16 residues.

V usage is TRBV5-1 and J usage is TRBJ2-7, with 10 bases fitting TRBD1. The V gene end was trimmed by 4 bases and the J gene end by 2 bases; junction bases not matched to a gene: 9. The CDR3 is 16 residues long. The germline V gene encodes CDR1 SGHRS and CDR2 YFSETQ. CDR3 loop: CASSPRTGTGAYEQYF. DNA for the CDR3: TGCGCCAGCAGCCCACGGACCGGGACAGGGGCCTACGAGCAGTACTTC.

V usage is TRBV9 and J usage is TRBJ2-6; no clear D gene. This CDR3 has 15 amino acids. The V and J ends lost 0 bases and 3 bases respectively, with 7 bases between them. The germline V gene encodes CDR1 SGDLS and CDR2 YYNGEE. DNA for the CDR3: TGTGCCAGCAGCGTAGGAAGTATTGGGGCCAACGTCCTGACTTTC. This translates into CASSVGSIGANVLTF. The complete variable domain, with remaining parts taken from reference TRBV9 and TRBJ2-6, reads DSGVTQTPKHLITATGQRVTLRCSPRSGDLSVYWYQQSLDQGLQFLIQYYNGEERAKGNILERFSAQQFPDLHSELNLSSLELGDSALYFCASSVGSIGANVLTFGAGSRLTVL.

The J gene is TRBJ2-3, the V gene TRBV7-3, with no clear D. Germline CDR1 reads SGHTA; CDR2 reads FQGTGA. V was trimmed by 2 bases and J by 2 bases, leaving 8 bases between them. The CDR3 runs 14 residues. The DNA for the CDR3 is TGTGCCAGCAGCTTAGGGCTGTTCACAGATACGCAGTATTTT. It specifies CASSLGLFTDTQYF.

The CDR3 protein is CASSYGDRISNQPQHF. The CDR3 DNA reads TGTGCCAGCAGTTACGGTGACAGGATTAGCAATCAGCCCCAGCATTTT. The genes are TRBV6-6 and TRBJ1-5; D perhaps matches TRBD1 (6 bases). V was clipped by 2 bases and J by 0 bases, with 11 bases between them. The CDR3 is 16 residues long. The V gene's germline CDR1 is MNHNY and CDR2 SVGAGI (reference sequence).

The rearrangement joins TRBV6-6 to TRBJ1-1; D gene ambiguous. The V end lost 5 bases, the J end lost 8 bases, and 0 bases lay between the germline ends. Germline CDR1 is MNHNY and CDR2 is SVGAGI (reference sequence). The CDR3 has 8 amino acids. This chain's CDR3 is CASSEAFF. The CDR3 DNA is TGTGCCAGCAGTGAAGCTTTCTTT.

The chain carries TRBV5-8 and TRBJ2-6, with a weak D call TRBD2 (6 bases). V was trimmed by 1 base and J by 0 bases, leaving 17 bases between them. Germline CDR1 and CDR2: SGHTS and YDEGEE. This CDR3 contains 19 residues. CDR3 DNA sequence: TGTGCCAGCAGCTTGTTTCGGGGGTTGGGTACCTCTGGGGCCAACGTCCTGACTTTC. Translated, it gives CASSLFRGLGTSGANVLTF.

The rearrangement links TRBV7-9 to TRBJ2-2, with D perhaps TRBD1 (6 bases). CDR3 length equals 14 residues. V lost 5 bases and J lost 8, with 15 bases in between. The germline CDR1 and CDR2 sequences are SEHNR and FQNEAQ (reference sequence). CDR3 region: CASSPANRAGELFF. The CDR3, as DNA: TGTGCCAGCAGCCCTGCCAACAGGGCTGGGGAGCTGTTTTTT.

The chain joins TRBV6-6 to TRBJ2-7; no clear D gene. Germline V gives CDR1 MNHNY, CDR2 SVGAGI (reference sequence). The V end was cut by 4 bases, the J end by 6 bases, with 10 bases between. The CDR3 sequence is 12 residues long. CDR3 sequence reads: CASSLGSVEQYF. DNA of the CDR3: TGTGCCAGCAGTTTGGGAAGTGTCGAGCAGTACTTC.

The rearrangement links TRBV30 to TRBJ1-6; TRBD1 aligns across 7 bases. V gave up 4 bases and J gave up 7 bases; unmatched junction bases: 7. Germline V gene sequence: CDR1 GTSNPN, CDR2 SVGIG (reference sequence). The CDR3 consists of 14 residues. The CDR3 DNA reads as TGTGCCTGGAACCGGGACAGCGAAAATTCACCCCTCCACTTT. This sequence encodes CAWNRDSENSPLHF.

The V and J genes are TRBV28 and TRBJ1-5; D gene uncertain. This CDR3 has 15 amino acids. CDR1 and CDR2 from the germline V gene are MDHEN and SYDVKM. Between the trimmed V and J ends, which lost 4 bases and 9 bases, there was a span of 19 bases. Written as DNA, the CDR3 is TGTGCCAGCAGTTCGGAGGGCCTTGAGATCCGGCCCCAGCATTTT. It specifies CASSSEGLEIRPQHF.

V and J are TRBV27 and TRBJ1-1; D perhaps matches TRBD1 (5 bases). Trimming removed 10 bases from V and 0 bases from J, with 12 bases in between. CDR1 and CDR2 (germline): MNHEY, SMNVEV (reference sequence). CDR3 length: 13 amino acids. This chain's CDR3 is CATTDNLNTEAFF. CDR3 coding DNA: TGTGCCACAACGGACAATCTGAACACTGAAGCTTTCTTT.

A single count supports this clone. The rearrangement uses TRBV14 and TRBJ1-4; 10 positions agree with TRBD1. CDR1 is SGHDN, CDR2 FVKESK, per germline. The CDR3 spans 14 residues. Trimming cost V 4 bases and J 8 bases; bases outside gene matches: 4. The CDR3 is CASSRTGGREKLFF. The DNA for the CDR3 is TGTGCCAGCAGCCGGACAGGGGGACGGGAAAAACTGTTTTTT.

The CDR3 here is CATSRDRENEQFF. The CDR3, as DNA: TGTGCCACCAGCAGAGATCGGGAGAATGAGCAGTTCTTC. The V gene is TRBV15, the J gene TRBJ2-1, with a possible D match to TRBD2 (6 bases). This CDR3 has 13 amino acids. V shed 0 bases and J shed 7 bases, with 7 bases lying between them. In germline, CDR1 is LNHNV, CDR2 YYDKDF (reference sequence).

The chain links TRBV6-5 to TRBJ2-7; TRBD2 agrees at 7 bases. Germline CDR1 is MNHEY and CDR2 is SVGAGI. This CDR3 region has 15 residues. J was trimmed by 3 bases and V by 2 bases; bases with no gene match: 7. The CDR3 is CASSYRAGIGYEQYF. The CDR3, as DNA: TGTGCCAGCAGTTACCGAGCGGGGATAGGCTACGAGCAGTACTTC.

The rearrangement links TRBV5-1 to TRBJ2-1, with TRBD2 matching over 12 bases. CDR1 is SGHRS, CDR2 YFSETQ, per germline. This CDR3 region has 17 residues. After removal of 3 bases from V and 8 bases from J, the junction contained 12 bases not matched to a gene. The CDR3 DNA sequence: TGCGCCAGCAGCTCAGACGCTGGACTAGCGGGAAGGGATGAGCAGTTCTTC. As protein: CASSSDAGLAGRDEQFF.

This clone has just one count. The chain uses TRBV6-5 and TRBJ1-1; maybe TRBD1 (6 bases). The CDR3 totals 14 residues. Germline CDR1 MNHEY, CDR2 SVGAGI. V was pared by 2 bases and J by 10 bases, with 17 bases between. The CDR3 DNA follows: TGTGCCAGCAGTTACGGGTCAGGGGCCCGAGTAGCTTTCTTT. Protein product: CASSYGSGARVAFF.

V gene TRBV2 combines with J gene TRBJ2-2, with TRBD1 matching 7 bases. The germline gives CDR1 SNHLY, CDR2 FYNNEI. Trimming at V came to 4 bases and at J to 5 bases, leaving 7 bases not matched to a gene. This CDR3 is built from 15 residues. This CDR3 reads CASSARGLITGELFF. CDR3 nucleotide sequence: TGTGCCAGCAGTGCTAGGGGGCTGATAACCGGGGAGCTGTTTTTT.

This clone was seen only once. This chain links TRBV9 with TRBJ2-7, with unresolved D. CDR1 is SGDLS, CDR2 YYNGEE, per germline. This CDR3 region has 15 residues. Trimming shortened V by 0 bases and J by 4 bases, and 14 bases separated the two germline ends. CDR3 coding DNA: TGTGCCAGCAGCGTAGGGTACACTATACCTTACGAGCAGTACTTC. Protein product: CASSVGYTIPYEQYF.

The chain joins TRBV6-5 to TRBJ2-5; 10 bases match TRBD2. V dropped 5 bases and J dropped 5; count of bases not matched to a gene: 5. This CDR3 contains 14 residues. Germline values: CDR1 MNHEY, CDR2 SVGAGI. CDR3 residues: CASSLAGAVETQYF. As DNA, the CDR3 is TGTGCCAGCAGTCTAGCGGGGGCGGTGGAGACCCAGTACTTC.

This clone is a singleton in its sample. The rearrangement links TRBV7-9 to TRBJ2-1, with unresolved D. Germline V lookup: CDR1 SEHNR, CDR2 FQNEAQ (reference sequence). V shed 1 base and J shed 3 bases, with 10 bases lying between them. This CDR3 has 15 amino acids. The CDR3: CASSLEVGGYNEQFF. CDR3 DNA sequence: TGTGCCAGCAGCTTAGAGGTGGGCGGCTACAATGAGCAGTTCTTC.

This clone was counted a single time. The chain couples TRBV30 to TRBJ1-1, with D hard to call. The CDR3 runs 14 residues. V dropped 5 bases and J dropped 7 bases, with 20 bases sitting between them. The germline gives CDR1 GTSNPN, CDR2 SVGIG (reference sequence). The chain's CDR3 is CAWEKPNTPDEAFF. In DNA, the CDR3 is TGTGCCTGGGAAAAACCCAACACCCCCGATGAAGCTTTCTTT.

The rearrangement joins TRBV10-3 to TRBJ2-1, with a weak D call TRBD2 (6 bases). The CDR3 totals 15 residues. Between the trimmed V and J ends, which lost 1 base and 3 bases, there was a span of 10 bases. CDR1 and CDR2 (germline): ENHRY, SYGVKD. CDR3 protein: CAISEFSGVYNEQFF. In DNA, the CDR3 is TGTGCCATCAGTGAGTTTAGCGGAGTCTACAATGAGCAGTTCTTC.